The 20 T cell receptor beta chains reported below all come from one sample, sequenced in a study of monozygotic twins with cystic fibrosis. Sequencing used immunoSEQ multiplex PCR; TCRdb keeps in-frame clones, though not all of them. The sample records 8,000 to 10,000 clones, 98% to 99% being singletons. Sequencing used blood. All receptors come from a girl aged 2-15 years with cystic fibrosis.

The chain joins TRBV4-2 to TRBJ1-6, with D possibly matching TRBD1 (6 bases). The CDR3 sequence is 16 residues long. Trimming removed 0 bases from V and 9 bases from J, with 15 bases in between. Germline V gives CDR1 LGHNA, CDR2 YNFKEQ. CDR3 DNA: TGTGCCAGCAGCCAAGATCTCGGCCAGGGGAGTTCACCCCTCCACTTT. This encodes CASSQDLGQGSSPLHF.

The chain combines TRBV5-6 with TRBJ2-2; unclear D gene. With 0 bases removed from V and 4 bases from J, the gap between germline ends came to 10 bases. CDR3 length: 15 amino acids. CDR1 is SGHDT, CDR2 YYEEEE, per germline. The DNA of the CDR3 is TGTGCCAGCAGCTTGGTTGGATCGGCCACCGGGGAGCTGTTTTTT. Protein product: CASSLVGSATGELFF.

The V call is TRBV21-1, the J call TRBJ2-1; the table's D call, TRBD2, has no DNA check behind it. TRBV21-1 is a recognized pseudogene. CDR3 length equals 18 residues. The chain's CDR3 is CASSNSSGSRIVNNEQFF. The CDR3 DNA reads TGTGCCAGCAGCAATTCTAGCGGGAGCCGAATCGTAAACAATGAGCAGTTCTTC.

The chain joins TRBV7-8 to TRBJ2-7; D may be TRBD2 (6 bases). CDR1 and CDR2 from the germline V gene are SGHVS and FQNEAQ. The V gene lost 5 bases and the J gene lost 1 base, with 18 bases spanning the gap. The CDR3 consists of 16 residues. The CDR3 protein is CASSPAGGVGSYEQYF. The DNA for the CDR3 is TGTGCCAGCAGCCCAGCGGGCGGGGTCGGTTCCTACGAGCAGTACTTC.

CDR3 in DNA: TGTGCCAGTAGTAAAGCGGGACCCTCCTACGAGCAGTACTTC. This encodes CASSKAGPSYEQYF. The chain has TRBV19 and TRBJ2-7; 7 bases line up with TRBD2. Germline V gene data show CDR1 as LNHDA and CDR2 as SQIVND (reference sequence). The CDR3 length is 14 residues. Trimming cost V 4 bases and J 0 bases; bases outside gene matches: 3.

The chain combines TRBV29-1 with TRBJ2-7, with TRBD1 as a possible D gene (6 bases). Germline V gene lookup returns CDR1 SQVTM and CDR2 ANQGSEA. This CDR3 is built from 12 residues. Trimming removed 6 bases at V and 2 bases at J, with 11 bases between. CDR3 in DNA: TGCAGCGTGCTGACAGGCCCCTACGAGCAGTACTTC. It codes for CSVLTGPYEQYF.

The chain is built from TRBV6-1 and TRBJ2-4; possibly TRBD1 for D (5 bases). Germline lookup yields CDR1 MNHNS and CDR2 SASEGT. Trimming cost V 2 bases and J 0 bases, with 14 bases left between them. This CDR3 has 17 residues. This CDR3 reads CASSESAWGLAKNIQYF. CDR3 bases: TGTGCCAGCAGTGAATCGGCCTGGGGCCTAGCCAAAAACATTCAGTACTTC.

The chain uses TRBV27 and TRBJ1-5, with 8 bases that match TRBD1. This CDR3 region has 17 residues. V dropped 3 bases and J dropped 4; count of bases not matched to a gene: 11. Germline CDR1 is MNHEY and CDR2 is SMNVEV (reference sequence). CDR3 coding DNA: TGTGCCAGCAGTTTTAGTCACCGGACAGGGCAGAATCAGCCCCAGCATTTT. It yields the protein CASSFSHRTGQNQPQHF.

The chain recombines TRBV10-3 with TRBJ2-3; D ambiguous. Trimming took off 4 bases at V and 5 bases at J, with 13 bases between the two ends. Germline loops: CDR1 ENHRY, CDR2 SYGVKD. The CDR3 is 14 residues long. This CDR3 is CAISATSLEDTQYF. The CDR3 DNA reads TGTGCCATCAGTGCGACCTCCCTGGAAGATACGCAGTATTTT.

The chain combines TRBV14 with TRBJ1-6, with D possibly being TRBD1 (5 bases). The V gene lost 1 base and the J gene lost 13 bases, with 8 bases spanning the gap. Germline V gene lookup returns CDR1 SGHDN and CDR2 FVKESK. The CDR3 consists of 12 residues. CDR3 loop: CASSQAQGPLHF. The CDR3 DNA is TGTGCCAGCAGCCAAGCTCAGGGTCCCCTCCACTTT.

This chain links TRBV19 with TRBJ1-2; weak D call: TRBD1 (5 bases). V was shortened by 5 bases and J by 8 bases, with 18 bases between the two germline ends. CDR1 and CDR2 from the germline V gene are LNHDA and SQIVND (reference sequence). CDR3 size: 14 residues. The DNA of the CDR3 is TGTGCCAGTAGTGTCAGTAGGACCGCAGGGGGCTACACCTTC. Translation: CASSVSRTAGGYTF.

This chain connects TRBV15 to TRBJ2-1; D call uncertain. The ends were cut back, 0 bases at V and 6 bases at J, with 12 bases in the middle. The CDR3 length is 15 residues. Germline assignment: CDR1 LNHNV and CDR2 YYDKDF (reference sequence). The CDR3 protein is CATSRDRFQGNEQFF. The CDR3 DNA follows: TGTGCCACCAGCAGAGATCGTTTCCAAGGCAATGAGCAGTTCTTC.

The CDR3 DNA reads TGTGCCAGCAGGCGAGTGGAATACGGGGAGCTGTTTTTT. As protein: CASRRVEYGELFF. The gene calls are TRBV7-9 and TRBJ2-2; no firm D call. Germline V CDR1 and CDR2: SEHNR, FQNEAQ (reference sequence). The CDR3 contains 13 residues. The V and J ends lost 6 bases and 7 bases respectively, with 12 bases between them.

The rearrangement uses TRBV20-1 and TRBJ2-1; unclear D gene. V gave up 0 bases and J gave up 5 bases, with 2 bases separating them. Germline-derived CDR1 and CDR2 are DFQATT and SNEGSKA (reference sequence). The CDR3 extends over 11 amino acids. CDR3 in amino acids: CSARDNNEQFF. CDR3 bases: TGCAGTGCTAGAGACAACAATGAGCAGTTCTTC.

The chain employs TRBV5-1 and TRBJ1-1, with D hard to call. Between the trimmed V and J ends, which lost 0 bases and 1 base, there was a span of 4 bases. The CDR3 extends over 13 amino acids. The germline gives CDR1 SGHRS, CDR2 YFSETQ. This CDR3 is CASSLGGNTEAFF. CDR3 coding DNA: TGCGCCAGCAGCTTGGGGGGGAACACTGAAGCTTTCTTT.

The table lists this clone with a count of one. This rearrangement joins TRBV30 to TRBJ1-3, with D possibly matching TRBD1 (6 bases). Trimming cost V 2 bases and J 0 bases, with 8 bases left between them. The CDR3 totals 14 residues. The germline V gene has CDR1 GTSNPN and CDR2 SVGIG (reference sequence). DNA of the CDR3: TGTGCCTGGAGTCAGGGGAGCTCTGGAAACACCATATATTTT. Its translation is CAWSQGSSGNTIYF.

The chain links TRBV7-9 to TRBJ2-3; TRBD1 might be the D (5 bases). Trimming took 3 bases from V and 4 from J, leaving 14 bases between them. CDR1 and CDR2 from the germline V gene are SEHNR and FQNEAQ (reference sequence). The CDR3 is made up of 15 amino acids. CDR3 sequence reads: CASSLGQGGADTQYF. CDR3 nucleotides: TGTGCCAGCAGCTTGGGCCAGGGTGGTGCAGATACGCAGTATTTT.

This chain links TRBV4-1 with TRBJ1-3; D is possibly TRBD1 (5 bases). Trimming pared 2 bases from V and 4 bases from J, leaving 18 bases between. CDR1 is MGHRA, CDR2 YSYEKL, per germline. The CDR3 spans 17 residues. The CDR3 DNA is TGCGCCAGCAGCCAACCGGGACGGGAAGCAGGCGGAAACACCATATATTTT. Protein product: CASSQPGREAGGNTIYF.

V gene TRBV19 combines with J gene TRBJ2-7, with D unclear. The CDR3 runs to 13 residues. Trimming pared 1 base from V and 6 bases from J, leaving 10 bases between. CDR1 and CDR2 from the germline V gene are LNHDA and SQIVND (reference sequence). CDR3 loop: CASSIGPAAEQYF. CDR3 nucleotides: TGTGCCAGTAGTATAGGTCCCGCCGCCGAGCAGTACTTC.

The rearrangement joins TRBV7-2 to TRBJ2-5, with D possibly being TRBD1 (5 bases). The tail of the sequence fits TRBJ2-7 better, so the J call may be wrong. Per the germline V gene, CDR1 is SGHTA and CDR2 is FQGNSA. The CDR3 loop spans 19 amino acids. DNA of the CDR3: TGTGCCAGCAGCTTCGTTCGTGGTTTTGGGCAGGGAAGGATTTACGAGCAGTACTTC. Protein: CASSFVRGFGQGRIYEQYF.